The 2 T cell receptor beta chains given below trace back to one sample, sequenced in a study of blood T cell repertoires in COVID-19. Produced via immunoSEQ multiplex PCR; TCRdb's table is partial and in-frame only. The sample yields 110,000 to 150,000 clones, around 79% seen once. Sequenced input: peripheral blood. These receptors came from a man aged 60 to 69 with acute or convalescent COVID-19.

V gene TRBV27 combines with J gene TRBJ1-2; the match to TRBD1 covers 10 bases. CDR1 is MNHEY, CDR2 SMNVEV, per germline (reference sequence). The V gene end was trimmed by 3 bases and the J gene end by 9 bases; junction bases not matched to a gene: 7. The CDR3 runs 14 residues. The CDR3 spells CASSFGTGAERYTF. Here the CDR3 DNA reads TGTGCCAGCAGTTTCGGGACAGGGGCGGAACGCTACACCTTC.

This clone was seen just once. The CDR3 spells CASRGSYGYTF. The CDR3 coding sequence is TGTGCCAGCAGGGGGAGCTATGGCTACACCTTC. The V and J genes are TRBV28 and TRBJ1-2; D not certain. The CDR3 extends over 11 amino acids. Germline V gene sequence: CDR1 MDHEN, CDR2 SYDVKM. Trimming removed 6 bases at V and 4 bases at J, with 6 bases between.